Below, 10 T cell receptor beta chains from the same sample are listed, as sequenced in a study of blood T cell repertoires in COVID-19. The repertoire was sequenced with immunoSEQ multiplex PCR; TCRdb's copy has only in-frame clones and lacks some. In the table there are approximately 210,000 clones, approximately 80% of which are singletons. The source material was PBMCs or T cells enriched from blood (not recorded which). These receptors were collected from a man aged 25-45 years with acute COVID-19.

This sequence joins TRBV11-3 and TRBJ1-5, with D unclear. V was cut by 5 bases and J by 5 bases, with 10 bases left in between. This CDR3 has 13 residues. CDR1 is SGHNT, CDR2 YENEEA, per germline. The CDR3 bases are TGTGCCAGCAGCCCCATGTCATATCAGCCCCAGCATTTT. This codes for CASSPMSYQPQHF.

The chain uses TRBV2 and TRBJ2-3; 8 nucleotides match TRBD1. CDR1 and CDR2 (germline): SNHLY, FYNNEI. Trimming removed 5 bases from V and 2 bases from J; junction bases left unmatched: 9. CDR3 size: 16 residues. CDR3 protein: CASSNAPGQVTDTQYF. DNA of the CDR3: TGTGCCAGCAGTAATGCTCCGGGACAGGTCACAGATACGCAGTATTTT.

The chain has TRBV19 and TRBJ2-2; D gene ambiguous. Trimming stripped 5 bases from V and 6 bases from J, with 10 bases between. The CDR3 contains 13 residues. Germline V CDR1 and CDR2: LNHDA, SQIVND (reference sequence). The CDR3 coding sequence is TGTGCCAGTAGTGCACAGCTGTCCGGGGAGCTGTTTTTT. Protein: CASSAQLSGELFF.

CDR3 coding DNA: TGTGCCAGCAGCTCCCTAGGCTATGGCTACACCTTC. Encoded protein: CASSSLGYGYTF. The chain uses TRBV5-5 and TRBJ1-2; no clear D. The CDR3 extends over 12 amino acids. Germline V CDR1 and CDR2: SGHKS, YYEKEE (reference sequence). V lost 3 bases and J lost 4, with 7 bases in between. Full variable domain (rest looked up from reference TRBV5-5 and TRBJ1-2): DAGVTQSPTHLIKTRGQQVTLRCSPISGHKSVSWYQQVLGQGPQFIFQYYEKEERGRGNFPDRFSARQFPNYSSELNVNALLLGDSALYLCASSSLGYGYTFGSGTRLTVV.

V is TRBV7-3 and J is TRBJ1-6; D is possibly TRBD1 (5 bases). The V and J ends lost 2 bases and 10 bases respectively, with 12 bases between them. Per germline, CDR1 SGHTA and CDR2 FQGTGA. The CDR3 covers 14 residues. CDR3 sequence: CASSLAGNRSPLHF. The DNA for the CDR3 is TGTGCCAGCAGCTTAGCAGGGAATAGATCACCCCTCCACTTT.

V is TRBV15 and J is TRBJ1-1; maybe TRBD1 (6 bases). CDR3 size: 15 residues. The germline V and J ends were trimmed by 3 bases and 0 bases, with 11 bases remaining between them. Germline V gene sequence: CDR1 LNHNV, CDR2 YYDKDF (reference sequence). CDR3 nucleotide sequence: TGTGCCACCAGCAGTGCAGGGGTTATGAACACTGAAGCTTTCTTT. It encodes CATSSAGVMNTEAFF.

The J gene is TRBJ1-6, the V gene TRBV19; 9 bases are shared with TRBD1. The ends lost 1 base at V and 9 bases at J; junction bases unmatched: 4. The CDR3 sequence is 15 residues long. Germline CDR1 reads LNHDA; CDR2 reads SQIVND (reference sequence). The CDR3 reads CASSIAQGAASPLHF. Written as DNA, the CDR3 is TGTGCCAGTAGTATAGCACAGGGGGCGGCTTCACCCCTCCACTTT.

Remarks on this clone: This same CDR3 is encoded by further DNA sequences in the sample. The J gene is TRBJ1-5, the V gene TRBV7-9, with D possibly being TRBD1 (6 bases). This CDR3 has 14 residues. From germline, CDR1 is SEHNR and CDR2 FQNEAQ (reference sequence). V was shortened by 4 bases and J by 1 base, with 8 bases between the two germline ends. The CDR3 sequence: CASSSGDSNQPQHF. The CDR3 DNA reads TGTGCCAGCAGCTCAGGGGACAGCAATCAGCCCCAGCATTTT.

V is TRBV28 and J is TRBJ1-2, with D maybe TRBD1 (5 bases). Trimming took 6 bases from V and 7 from J, leaving 15 bases between them. Per the germline V gene, CDR1 is MDHEN and CDR2 is SYDVKM. The CDR3 runs 13 residues. CDR3 sequence reads: CASRPTVSGGYTF. The DNA of the CDR3 is TGTGCCAGCAGGCCGACAGTGTCTGGTGGCTACACCTTC.

The CDR3: CASSRGLGERDQPQHF. CDR3 coding DNA: TGTGCCAGCAGCCGCGGACTCGGGGAGAGGGATCAGCCCCAGCATTTT. This chain uses TRBV3-1 (or the pseudogene TRBV3-2) with TRBJ1-5; D gene ambiguous. The CDR3 is made up of 16 amino acids. V lost 4 bases and J 5 bases, leaving 18 bases between the germline ends. Germline CDR1 reads LGHDT; CDR2 reads YNNKEL (reference sequence).